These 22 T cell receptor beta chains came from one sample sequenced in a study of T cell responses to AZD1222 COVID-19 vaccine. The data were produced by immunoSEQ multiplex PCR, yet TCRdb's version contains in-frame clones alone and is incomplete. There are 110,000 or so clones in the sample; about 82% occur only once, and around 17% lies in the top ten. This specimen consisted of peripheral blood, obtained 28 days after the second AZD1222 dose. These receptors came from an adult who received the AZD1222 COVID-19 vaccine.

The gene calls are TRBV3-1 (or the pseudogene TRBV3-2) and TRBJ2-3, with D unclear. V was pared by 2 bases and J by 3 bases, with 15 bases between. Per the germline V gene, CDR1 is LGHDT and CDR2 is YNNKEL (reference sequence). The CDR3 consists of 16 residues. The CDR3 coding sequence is TGTGCCAGCAGCCAACTCCGCCCTCGCAGTACAGATACGCAGTATTTT. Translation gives CASSQLRPRSTDTQYF.

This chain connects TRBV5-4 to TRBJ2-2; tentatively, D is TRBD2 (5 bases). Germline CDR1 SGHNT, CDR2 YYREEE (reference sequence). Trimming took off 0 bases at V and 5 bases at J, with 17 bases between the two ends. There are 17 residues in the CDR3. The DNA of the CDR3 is TGTGCCAGCAGCTTGGATTCGCTAGCCAGCCTGACCGGGGAGCTGTTTTTT. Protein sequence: CASSLDSLASLTGELFF.

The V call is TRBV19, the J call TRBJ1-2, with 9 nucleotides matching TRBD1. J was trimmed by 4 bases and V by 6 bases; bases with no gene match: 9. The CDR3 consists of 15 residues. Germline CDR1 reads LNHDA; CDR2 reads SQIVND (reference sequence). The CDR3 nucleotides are TGTGCCAGTAGAATGTCCCGGGACAGGGTCTATGGCTACACCTTC. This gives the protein CASRMSRDRVYGYTF. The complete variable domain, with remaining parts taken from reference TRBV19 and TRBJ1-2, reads DGGITQSPKYLFRKEGQNVTLSCEQNLNHDAMYWYRQDPGQGLRLIYYSQIVNDFQKGDIAEGYSVSREKKESFPLTVTSAQKNPTAFYLCASRMSRDRVYGYTFGSGTRLTVV.

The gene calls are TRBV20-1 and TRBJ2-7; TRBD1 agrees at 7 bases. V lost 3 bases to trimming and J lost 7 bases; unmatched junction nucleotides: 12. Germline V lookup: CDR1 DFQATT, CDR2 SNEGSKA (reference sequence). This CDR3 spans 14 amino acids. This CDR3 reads CSASKTGAVYEQYF. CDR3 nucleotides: TGCAGTGCTAGTAAAACAGGGGCGGTCTATGAGCAGTACTTC.

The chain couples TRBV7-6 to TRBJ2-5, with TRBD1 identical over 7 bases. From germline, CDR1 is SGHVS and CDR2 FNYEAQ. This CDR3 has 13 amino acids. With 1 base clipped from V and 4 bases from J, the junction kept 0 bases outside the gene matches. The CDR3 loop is CASSLDRGETQYF. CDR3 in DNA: TGTGCCAGCAGCTTAGACAGGGGAGAGACCCAGTACTTC.

CDR3 bases: TGTGCCTCTACTAACAGGGAAAAGGGGGAGAACACTGAAGCTTTCTTT. This sequence encodes CASTNREKGENTEAFF. The chain combines TRBV10-3 with TRBJ1-1; TRBD1 is a possible D gene (6 bases). The CDR3 length is 16 residues. With 11 bases removed from V and 1 base from J, the gap between germline ends came to 23 bases. Germline CDR1 reads ENHRY; CDR2 reads SYGVKD.

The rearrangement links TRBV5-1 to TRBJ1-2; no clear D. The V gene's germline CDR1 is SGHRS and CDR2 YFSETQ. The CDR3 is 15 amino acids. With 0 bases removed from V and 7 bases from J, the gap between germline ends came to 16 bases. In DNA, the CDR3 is TGCGCCAGCAGCTTGGCAGGACGGGCCTTGGGTGGCTACACCTTC. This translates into CASSLAGRALGGYTF.

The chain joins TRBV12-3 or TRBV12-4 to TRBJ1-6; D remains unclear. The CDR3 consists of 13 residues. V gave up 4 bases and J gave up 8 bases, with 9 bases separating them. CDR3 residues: CASSSNRDSPLHF. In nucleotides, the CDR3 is TGTGCCAGCAGTTCAAATCGGGATTCACCCCTCCACTTT.

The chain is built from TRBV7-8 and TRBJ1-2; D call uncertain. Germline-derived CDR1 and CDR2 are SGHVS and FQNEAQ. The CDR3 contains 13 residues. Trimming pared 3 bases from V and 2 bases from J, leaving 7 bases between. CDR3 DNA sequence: TGTGCCAGCAGCTTCGTACTAAACTATGGCTACACCTTC. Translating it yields CASSFVLNYGYTF.

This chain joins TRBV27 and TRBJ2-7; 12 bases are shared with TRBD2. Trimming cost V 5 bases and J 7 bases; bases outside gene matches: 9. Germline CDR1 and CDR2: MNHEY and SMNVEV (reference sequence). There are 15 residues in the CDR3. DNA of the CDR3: TGTGCCAGCAGTCCCCGGACTAGCGGGAAGGGGGAGCAGTACTTC. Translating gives CASSPRTSGKGEQYF.

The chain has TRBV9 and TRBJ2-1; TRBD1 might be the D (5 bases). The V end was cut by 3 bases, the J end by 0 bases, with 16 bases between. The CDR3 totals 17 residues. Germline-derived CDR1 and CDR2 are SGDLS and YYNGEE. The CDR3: CASSERGLPSSYNEQFF. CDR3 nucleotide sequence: TGTGCCAGCAGCGAAAGGGGTCTACCCAGCTCCTACAATGAGCAGTTCTTC.

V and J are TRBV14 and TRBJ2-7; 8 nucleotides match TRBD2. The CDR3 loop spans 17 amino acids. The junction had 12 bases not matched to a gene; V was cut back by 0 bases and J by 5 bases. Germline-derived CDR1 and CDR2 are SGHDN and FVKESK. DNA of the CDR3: TGTGCCAGCAGCCAAGATTTTAGCGGGAAGGGCCTTGACGAGCAGTACTTC. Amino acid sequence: CASSQDFSGKGLDEQYF.

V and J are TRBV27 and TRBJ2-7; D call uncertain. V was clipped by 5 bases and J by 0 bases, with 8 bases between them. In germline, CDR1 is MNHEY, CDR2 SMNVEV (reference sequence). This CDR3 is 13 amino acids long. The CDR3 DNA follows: TGTGCCAGCAGTCTGGAAGGCTCCTACGAGCAGTACTTC. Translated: CASSLEGSYEQYF.

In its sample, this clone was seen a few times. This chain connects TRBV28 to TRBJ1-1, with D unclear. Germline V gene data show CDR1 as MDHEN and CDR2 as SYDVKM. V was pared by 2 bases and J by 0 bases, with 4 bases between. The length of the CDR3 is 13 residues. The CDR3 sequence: CASSLDMNTEAFF. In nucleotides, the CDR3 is TGTGCCAGCAGTTTAGACATGAACACTGAAGCTTTCTTT.

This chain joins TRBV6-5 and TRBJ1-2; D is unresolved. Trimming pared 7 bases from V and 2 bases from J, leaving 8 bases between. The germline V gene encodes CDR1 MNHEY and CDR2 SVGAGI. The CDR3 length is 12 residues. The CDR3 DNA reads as TGTGCCAGCACCGGCGGAAACTATGGCTACACCTTC. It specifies CASTGGNYGYTF.

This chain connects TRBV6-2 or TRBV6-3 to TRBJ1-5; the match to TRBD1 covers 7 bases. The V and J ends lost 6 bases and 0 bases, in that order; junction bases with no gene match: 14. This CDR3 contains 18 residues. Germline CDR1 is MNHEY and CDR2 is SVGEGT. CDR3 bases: TGTGCCAGCAGCCTCTTCGGGACAGCCCGATATAGCAATCAGCCCCAGCATTTT. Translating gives CASSLFGTARYSNQPQHF.

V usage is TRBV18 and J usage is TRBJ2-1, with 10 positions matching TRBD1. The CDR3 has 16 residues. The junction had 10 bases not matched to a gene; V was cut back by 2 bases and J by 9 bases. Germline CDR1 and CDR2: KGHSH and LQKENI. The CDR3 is CASSPNTGTGAGEQFF. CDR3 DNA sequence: TGTGCCAGCTCACCAAACACCGGGACAGGGGCCGGTGAGCAGTTCTTC.

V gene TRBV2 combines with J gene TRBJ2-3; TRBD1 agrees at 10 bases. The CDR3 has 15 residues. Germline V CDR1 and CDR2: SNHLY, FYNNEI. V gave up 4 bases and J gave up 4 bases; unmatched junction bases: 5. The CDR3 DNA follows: TGTGCCAGCAGTGCAACGGGACAGGGGCCAGATACGCAGTATTTT. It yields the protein CASSATGQGPDTQYF.

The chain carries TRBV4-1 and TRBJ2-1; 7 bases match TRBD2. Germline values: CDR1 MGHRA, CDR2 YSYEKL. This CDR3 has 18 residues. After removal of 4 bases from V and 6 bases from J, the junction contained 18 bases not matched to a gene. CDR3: CASSRTLQVGGPFNEQFF. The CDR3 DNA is TGCGCCAGCAGCCGAACTCTTCAGGTGGGAGGGCCCTTCAATGAGCAGTTCTTC.

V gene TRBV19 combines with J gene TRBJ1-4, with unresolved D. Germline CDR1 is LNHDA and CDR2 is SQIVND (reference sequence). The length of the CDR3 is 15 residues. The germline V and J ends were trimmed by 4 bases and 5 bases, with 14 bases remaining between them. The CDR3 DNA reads TGTGCCAGTAGTAAACGGACGCGGGGAAATGAAAAACTGTTTTTT. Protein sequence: CASSKRTRGNEKLFF. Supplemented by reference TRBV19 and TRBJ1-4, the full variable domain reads DGGITQSPKYLFRKEGQNVTLSCEQNLNHDAMYWYRQDPGQGLRLIYYSQIVNDFQKGDIAEGYSVSREKKESFPLTVTSAQKNPTAFYLCASSKRTRGNEKLFFGSGTQLSVL.

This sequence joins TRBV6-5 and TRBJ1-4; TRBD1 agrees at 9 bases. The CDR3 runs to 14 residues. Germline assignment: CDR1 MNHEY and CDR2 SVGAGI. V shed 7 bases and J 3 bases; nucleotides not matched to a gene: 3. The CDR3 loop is CASKGDRANEKLFF. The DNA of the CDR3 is TGTGCCAGCAAAGGGGACAGGGCTAATGAAAAACTGTTTTTT.

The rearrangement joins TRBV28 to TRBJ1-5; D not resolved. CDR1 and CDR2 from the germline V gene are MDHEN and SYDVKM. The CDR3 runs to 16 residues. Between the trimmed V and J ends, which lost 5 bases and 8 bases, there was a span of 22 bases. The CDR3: CASSLTTSGETEPQHF. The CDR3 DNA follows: TGTGCCAGCAGTCTCACCACCTCCGGGGAGACGGAGCCCCAGCATTTT. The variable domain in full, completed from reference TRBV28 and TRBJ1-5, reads DVKVTQSSRYLVKRTGEKVFLECVQDMDHENMFWYRQDPGLGLRLIYFSYDVKMKEKGDIPEGYSVSREKKERFSLILESASTNQTSMYLCASSLTTSGETEPQHFGDGTRLSIL.